This T cell receptor beta chain was observed in a study of tumor-infiltrating lymphocytes in localized non-small cell lung cancer. Whole-study results and caveats: No T-cell fraction difference was seen between IM1 and IM2 tumors.

Between the trimmed V and J ends, which lost 7 bases and 4 bases, there was a span of 8 bases. CDR1 and CDR2 (germline): MNHNY, SVGAGI (reference sequence). The CDR3 loop spans 12 amino acids. The assay was immunoSEQ multiplex PCR, and TCRdb's table has in-frame clones only and misses some. This table has approximately 8,000 clones, around 77% appearing once. A note on this clone: Its target is not known.

The sequencing sample was made of lung tumor tissue. The TCR sequence derives from a human donor with non-small cell lung cancer. This chain joins TRBV6-6 and TRBJ1-5; D not certain. CDR3 sequence reads: CASTTSNQPQHF. The CDR3 DNA reads TGTGCCAGCACGACGTCTAATCAGCCCCAGCATTTT.